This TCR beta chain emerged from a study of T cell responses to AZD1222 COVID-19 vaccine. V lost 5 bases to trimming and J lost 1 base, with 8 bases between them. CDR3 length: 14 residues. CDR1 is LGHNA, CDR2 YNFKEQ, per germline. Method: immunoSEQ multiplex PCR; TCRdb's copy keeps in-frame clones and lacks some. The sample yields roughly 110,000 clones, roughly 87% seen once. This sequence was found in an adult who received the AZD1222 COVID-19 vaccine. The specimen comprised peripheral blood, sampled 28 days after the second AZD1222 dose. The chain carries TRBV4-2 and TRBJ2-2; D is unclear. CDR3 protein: CASSSEMNTGELFF. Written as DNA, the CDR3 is TGTGCCAGCAGCTCCGAGATGAACACCGGGGAGCTGTTTTTT.